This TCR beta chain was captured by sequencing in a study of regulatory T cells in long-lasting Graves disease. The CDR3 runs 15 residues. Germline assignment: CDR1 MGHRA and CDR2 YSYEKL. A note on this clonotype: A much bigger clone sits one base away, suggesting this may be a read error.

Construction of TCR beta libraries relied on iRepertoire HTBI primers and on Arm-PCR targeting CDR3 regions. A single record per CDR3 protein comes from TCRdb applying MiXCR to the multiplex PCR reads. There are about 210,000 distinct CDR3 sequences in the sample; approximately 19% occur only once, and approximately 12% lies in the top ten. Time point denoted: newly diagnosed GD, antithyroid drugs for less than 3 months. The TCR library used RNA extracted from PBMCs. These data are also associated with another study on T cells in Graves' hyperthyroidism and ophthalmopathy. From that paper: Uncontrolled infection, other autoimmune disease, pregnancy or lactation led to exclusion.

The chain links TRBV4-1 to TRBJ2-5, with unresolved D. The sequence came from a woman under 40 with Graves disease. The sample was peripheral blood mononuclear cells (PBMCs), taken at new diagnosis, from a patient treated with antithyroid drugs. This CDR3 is CASNQDLHGQETQYF. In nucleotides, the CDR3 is TGCGCCAGCAACCAAGACCTCCACGGCCAAGAGACCCAGTACTTC.